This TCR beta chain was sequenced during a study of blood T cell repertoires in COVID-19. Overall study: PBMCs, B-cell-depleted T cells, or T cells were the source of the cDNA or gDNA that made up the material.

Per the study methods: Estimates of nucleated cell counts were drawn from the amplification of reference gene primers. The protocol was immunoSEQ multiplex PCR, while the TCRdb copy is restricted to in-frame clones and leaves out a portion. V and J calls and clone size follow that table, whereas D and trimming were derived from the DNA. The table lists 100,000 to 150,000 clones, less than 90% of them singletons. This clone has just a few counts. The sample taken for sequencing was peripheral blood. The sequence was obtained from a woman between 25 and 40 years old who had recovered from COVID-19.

The CDR3 nucleotides read TGTGCCAGCAGCTTGGCCAGGGGCTCCTACGAGCAGTACTTC. Protein sequence: CASSLARGSYEQYF. V gene TRBV5-5 combines with J gene TRBJ2-7, with D possibly TRBD1 on 6 matching bases. The CDR3 loop spans 14 amino acids. The V end lost 0 bases, the J end lost 0 bases, and 7 bases lay between the germline ends. Germline-derived CDR1 and CDR2 are SGHKS and YYEKEE (reference sequence).